The entry below gives a single TCR beta chain sequence along with its context. Antigen specificity is unknown. The CDR3 has 14 residues. The V end was cut by 0 bases, the J end by 5 bases, with 11 bases between. CDR1 and CDR2 from the germline V gene are LGHNA and YSLEER. The data belong to a study of T cell responses to AZD1222 COVID-19 vaccine. The repertoire was sequenced with immunoSEQ multiplex PCR; TCRdb's copy has only in-frame clones and lacks some. The top ten hold roughly 3.5% of the sample, which has about 140,000 clones, approximately 92% seen once. Study results and limitations: Donors were mostly white British, more females; clonal diversity possibly underestimated. Reportedly, close to half of spike-specific TCRs are directed against unmutated variant regions. Only 6 or 7 AZD1222 recipients tested seropositive at baseline.

The clonotype comes from an adult who received the AZD1222 COVID-19 vaccine. The input for sequencing was peripheral blood, taken 28 days after the second AZD1222 dose. The rearrangement uses TRBV4-3 and TRBJ2-7; no clear D gene. CDR3 coding DNA: TGCGCCAGCAGCCAAGAAATAATGGCGGACGAGCAGTACTTC. Residues: CASSQEIMADEQYF.